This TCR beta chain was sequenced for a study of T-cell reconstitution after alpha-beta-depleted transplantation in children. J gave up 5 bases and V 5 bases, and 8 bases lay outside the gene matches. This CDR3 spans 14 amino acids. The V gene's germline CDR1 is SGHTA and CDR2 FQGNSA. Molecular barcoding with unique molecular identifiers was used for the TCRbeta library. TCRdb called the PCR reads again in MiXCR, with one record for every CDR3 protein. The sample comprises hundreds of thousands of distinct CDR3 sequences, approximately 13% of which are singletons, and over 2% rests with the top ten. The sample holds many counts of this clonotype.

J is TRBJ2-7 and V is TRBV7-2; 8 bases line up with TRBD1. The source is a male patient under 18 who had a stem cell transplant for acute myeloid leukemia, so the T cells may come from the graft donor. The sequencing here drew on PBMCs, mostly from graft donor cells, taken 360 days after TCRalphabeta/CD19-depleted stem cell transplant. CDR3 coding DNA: TGTGCCAGCAGCCGCCGGACAGGGAGAAACGAGCAGTACTTC. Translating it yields CASSRRTGRNEQYF.